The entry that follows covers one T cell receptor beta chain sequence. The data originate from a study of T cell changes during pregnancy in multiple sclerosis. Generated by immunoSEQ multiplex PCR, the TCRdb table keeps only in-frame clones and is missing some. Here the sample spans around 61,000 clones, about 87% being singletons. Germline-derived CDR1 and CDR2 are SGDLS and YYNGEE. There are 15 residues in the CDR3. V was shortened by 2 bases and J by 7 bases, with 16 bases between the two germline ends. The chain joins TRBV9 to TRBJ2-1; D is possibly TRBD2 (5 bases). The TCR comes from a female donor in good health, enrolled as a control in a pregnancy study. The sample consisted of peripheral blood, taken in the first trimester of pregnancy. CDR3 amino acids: CASSVLPGPGNEQFF. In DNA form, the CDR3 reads TGTGCCAGCAGCGTTCTACCAGGACCGGGGAATGAGCAGTTCTTC.